This TCR beta chain was captured by sequencing in a study of T cells after yellow fever vaccination. At the level of the study: Low-cell-number fractions were prepared with SMART-Seq v4 Ultra Low Input.

Study-wide findings and caveats: CD4 and CD8 compartments shared a small share of clonotypes, likely from convergent recombination. The study re-detected most primary-vaccination clones after the booster (about 96% CD4, approximately 88% CD8).

Per the germline V gene, CDR1 is SQVTM and CDR2 is ANQGSEA. The CDR3 has 14 amino acids. Trimming removed 5 bases at V and 0 bases at J, with 11 bases between. This clonotype was detected ten times or more. Its antigen remains unknown. Via MiXCR, TCRdb re-called the 5' RACE reads, giving one row per CDR3 protein. The profile shows 50,000 or so distinct CDR3 sequences, roughly 7.3% of them singletons. The chain uses TRBV29-1 and TRBJ2-1; D not resolved. The sequence was obtained from a man younger than 30 who received the YFV17D yellow fever vaccine. Sequencing used CD8+ T cells sorted from PBMCs, obtained roughly 14 days after the first yellow fever vaccination. The CDR3 DNA reads as TGCAGCGTTCCCCCGGAGTACTCCTACAATGAGCAGTTCTTC. Translation gives CSVPPEYSYNEQFF.